This T cell receptor beta chain was captured by sequencing in a study of T cell clones after liver transplantation. Broader study findings: In a couple of subjects, few donor cells limited the measurable donor-reactive repertoire.

Some clones are missing from TCRdb's copy, which holds only in-frame ones; the method was immunoSEQ multiplex PCR. The table includes 70,000 or so clones, under 95% detected once. Concerning this clone: The antigen is undetermined.

CDR1 and CDR2 (germline): SGHNT, YENEEA. V lost 8 bases, J lost 10 bases, and 11 bases lay in between. CDR3 size: 11 residues. The sequence was collected from a human donor who received a liver transplant. The V gene is TRBV11-3, the J gene TRBJ1-4; D not certain. The source material was CD4+ T cells from blood, sampled before liver transplant. The CDR3 DNA follows: TGTGCCAGCGAGGACCGGGGAAAACTGTTTTTT. This codes for CASEDRGKLFF.